This T cell receptor beta chain appears in the sequencing data of a study of T cells after yellow fever vaccination. Study background: Using CD3, CD45RA, CCR7 and CD95, the EM, EMRA, CM and Tscm memory subsets were sorted. The SMART-Seq v4 Ultra Low Input method served to prepare the low-cell-number fractions.

This clonotype was detected many times. Germline V gives CDR1 MNHEY, CDR2 SVGEGT. V was cut by 4 bases and J by 3 bases, with 10 bases left in between. There are 14 residues in the CDR3. Each CDR3 protein is one row after TCRdb ran MiXCR on the 5' RACE reads. The sample has tens of thousands of distinct CDR3 sequences; approximately 5.5% are singletons. Study-level points and caveats: On re-exposure, the response was weaker but peaked faster, at day 5 versus 15. Some clonotypes were seen in both the CD4 and the CD8 compartments. These made up a small share and likely arose from convergent recombination.

The chain carries TRBV6-2 or TRBV6-3 and TRBJ2-1; the D gene is possibly TRBD2 (6 bases). Sequencing used PBMCs, either bulk or a sorted T-cell subset (CD4+, CD8+, memory, or dextramer-sorted; not recorded which), obtained on the day of the yellow fever booster vaccination. The receptor's source is a man aged 18 to 30 who received the YFV17D yellow fever vaccine. The DNA for the CDR3 is TGTGCCAGCAGTTTCGGGACTTTCTACAATGAGCAGTTCTTC. Translating gives CASSFGTFYNEQFF.